Following are 23 T cell receptor beta chains from one sample sequenced in a study of patients and donors after allogeneic stem cell transplantation. TCRdb called the RT-PCR reads again in MiXCR, with one record for every CDR3 protein. The table has about a million distinct CDR3 sequences, about a sixth seen once. What was sequenced was blood, either unsorted or a sorted T cell fraction (not recorded which). These TCRs come from a human donor who was either an allogeneic HSCT recipient or a stem cell or donor lymphocyte infusion donor (not recorded which). It is not recorded whose cells these are; they may come from a transplant donor.

The rearrangement uses TRBV7-8 and TRBJ1-3; tentatively, D is TRBD1 (6 bases). This CDR3 region has 16 residues. The V and J ends lost 3 bases and 1 base respectively, with 13 bases between them. Germline V CDR1 and CDR2: SGHVS, FQNEAQ. As DNA, the CDR3 is TGTGCCAGCAGCTTTCAACAGGGTTTGTCTGGAAACACCATATATTTT. Translation: CASSFQQGLSGNTIYF. Complete variable domain (other parts from reference TRBV7-8 and TRBJ1-3): GAGVSQSPRYKVAKRGQDVALRCDPISGHVSLFWYQQALGQGPEFLTYFQNEAQLDKSGLPSDRFFAERPEGSVSTLKIQRTQQEDSAVYLCASSFQQGLSGNTIYFGEGSWLTVV.

This clonotype has only a few counts. J is TRBJ2-7 and V is TRBV10-3; 10 bases match TRBD1. The ends lost 0 bases at V and 3 bases at J; junction bases unmatched: 5. This CDR3 region has 16 residues. Germline-derived CDR1 and CDR2 are ENHRY and SYGVKD. In DNA form, the CDR3 reads TGTGCCATCAGTGAGTCCCTCGGGACAGGGGTCTACGAGCAGTACTTC. It is translated as CAISESLGTGVYEQYF.

The table lists this clonotype with a few counts. The V call is TRBV29-1, the J call TRBJ1-2; unclear D gene. V lost 0 bases, J lost 6 bases, and 8 bases lay in between. This CDR3 spans 12 amino acids. The V gene's germline CDR1 is SQVTM and CDR2 ANQGSEA. CDR3: CSVEDRQDGYTF. The CDR3 bases are TGCAGCGTTGAAGATCGGCAGGATGGCTACACCTTC. The full variable domain, with the rest looked up from reference TRBV29-1 and TRBJ1-2, is SAVISQKPSRDICQRGTSLTIQCQVDSQVTMMFWYRQQPGQSLTLIATANQGSEATYESGFVIDKFPISRPNLTFSTLTVSNMSPEDSSIYLCSVEDRQDGYTFGSGTRLTVV.

This clonotype was seen a handful of times. The rearrangement links TRBV20-1 to TRBJ1-2; the D is unclear. V was trimmed by 4 bases and J by 0 bases, leaving 9 bases between them. The germline V gene has CDR1 DFQATT and CDR2 SNEGSKA (reference sequence). The CDR3 has 13 residues. CDR3 region: CSATPTSNYGYTF. The CDR3 DNA follows: TGCAGTGCTACCCCAACATCTAACTATGGCTACACCTTC.

This sequence joins TRBV18 and TRBJ1-1; D is perhaps TRBD1 (6 bases). This CDR3 region has 13 residues. Germline-derived CDR1 and CDR2 are KGHSH and LQKENI. The ends were cut back, 2 bases at V and 3 bases at J, with 7 bases in the middle. CDR3 in DNA: TGTGCCAGCTCACCAGAGGGGGACACTGAAGCTTTCTTT. Translated: CASSPEGDTEAFF.

With respect to this clonotype: The junction differs from germline at one of its ends, possibly a read error. The V gene is TRBV7-7, the J gene TRBJ2-5; 7 bases map to TRBD2. The CDR3 extends over 12 amino acids. Germline V gives CDR1 SSHAT, CDR2 FNYEAQ (reference sequence). The CDR3 nucleotides read TGTGCTAGCAGCAGGGAGGGAGAGACCCAGTACTTC. This sequence encodes CASSREGETQYF.

The chain joins TRBV12-3 or TRBV12-4 to TRBJ1-2; no reliable D call. With 3 bases removed from V and 4 bases from J, the gap between germline ends came to 6 bases. The CDR3 extends over 12 amino acids. CDR3 sequence: CASSFLAYGYTF. CDR3 in DNA: TGTGCCAGCAGTTTTTTAGCCTATGGCTACACCTTC.

The sample holds many counts of this clonotype. V and J are TRBV27 and TRBJ2-1; D is perhaps TRBD1 or TRBD2 (5 bases each). The CDR3 sequence is 15 residues long. CDR1 MNHEY and CDR2 SMNVEV come from the germline V gene (reference sequence). The V end lost 4 bases, the J end lost 0 bases, and 10 bases lay between the germline ends. The CDR3 spells CASSSKGSSYNEQFF. The CDR3 DNA is TGTGCCAGCAGTTCTAAGGGGAGCTCCTACAATGAGCAGTTCTTC.

The chain employs TRBV7-2 and TRBJ2-7; D might be TRBD2 (5 bases). The germline CDR1 and CDR2 sequences are SGHTA and FQGNSA. V shed 5 bases and J shed 6 bases, with 14 bases lying between them. The CDR3 is made up of 13 amino acids. This CDR3 is CASSARVVVEQYF. Written as DNA, the CDR3 is TGTGCCAGCAGCGCGAGGGTTGTGGTCGAGCAGTACTTC.

This clonotype was seen a few times. This chain connects TRBV4-3 to TRBJ1-1, with TRBD1 as a possible D gene (6 bases). Germline loops: CDR1 LGHNA, CDR2 YSLEER. V was clipped by 1 base and J by 10 bases, with 19 bases between them. The CDR3 loop spans 15 amino acids. The CDR3: CASSQGGGPGGTAFF. Written as DNA, the CDR3 is TGCGCCAGCAGCCAAGGCGGGGGCCCGGGGGGGACAGCTTTCTTT.

The V call is TRBV9, the J call TRBJ1-1; the match to TRBD1 covers 7 bases. The CDR3 runs 15 residues. Germline-derived CDR1 and CDR2 are SGDLS and YYNGEE. Trimming removed 0 bases from V and 1 base from J; junction bases left unmatched: 3. CDR3 bases: TGTGCCAGCAGCGTAGTGACAGGGTGGAACACTGAAGCTTTCTTT. Residues: CASSVVTGWNTEAFF.

This chain links TRBV28 with TRBJ2-7; 9 bases are shared with TRBD2. This CDR3 region has 15 residues. Per germline, CDR1 MDHEN and CDR2 SYDVKM. The V and J ends lost 4 bases and 5 bases, in that order; junction bases with no gene match: 9. CDR3 sequence: CASSSPQGTSHEQYF. DNA of the CDR3: TGTGCCAGCAGTTCCCCACAGGGGACTAGCCACGAGCAGTACTTC.

There are a few counts of this clonotype. This chain connects TRBV9 to TRBJ2-1; 7 positions match TRBD2. With 4 bases clipped from V and 3 bases from J, the junction kept 10 bases outside the gene matches. Per the germline V gene, CDR1 is SGDLS and CDR2 is YYNGEE. This CDR3 region has 16 residues. CDR3 residues: CASSPPAGTNYNEQFF. The CDR3 DNA follows: TGTGCCAGCAGCCCCCCAGCGGGGACTAACTACAATGAGCAGTTCTTC. The full variable domain, in which reference TRBV9 and TRBJ2-1 provide the parts outside the CDR3, is DSGVTQTPKHLITATGQRVTLRCSPRSGDLSVYWYQQSLDQGLQFLIQYYNGEERAKGNILERFSAQQFPDLHSELNLSSLELGDSALYFCASSPPAGTNYNEQFFGPGTRLTVL.

This clonotype was observed a few times. The chain employs TRBV27 and TRBJ1-2; tentative D call: TRBD1 (6 bases). Trimming took off 3 bases at V and 3 bases at J, with 14 bases between the two ends. The length of the CDR3 is 15 residues. The germline V gene has CDR1 MNHEY and CDR2 SMNVEV (reference sequence). The CDR3 is CASSFSGDIDYGYTF. The CDR3 coding sequence is TGTGCCAGCAGTTTTTCAGGGGATATCGACTATGGCTACACCTTC.

The rearrangement uses TRBV28 and TRBJ2-3; 8 nucleotides match TRBD1. The CDR3 contains 18 residues. After removal of 3 bases from V and 2 bases from J, the junction contained 13 bases not matched to a gene. Germline V CDR1 and CDR2: MDHEN, SYDVKM. As DNA, the CDR3 is TGTGCCAGCAGTTTGAAATCGAGGACAGGGTTTTACACAGATACGCAGTATTTT. Its translation: CASSLKSRTGFYTDTQYF.

This clonotype was counted a few times. The rearrangement links TRBV11-2 to TRBJ1-4; D gene uncertain. V lost 4 bases and J 7 bases, leaving 16 bases between the germline ends. CDR3 size: 15 residues. Germline assignment: CDR1 SGHAT and CDR2 FQNNGV. The CDR3 here is CASSWGRQNSEKLFF. As DNA, the CDR3 is TGTGCCAGCAGCTGGGGTCGGCAGAACAGTGAAAAACTGTTTTTT.

This clonotype was observed at least ten times. This chain links TRBV20-1 with TRBJ1-2; D is uncertain. The germline V gene has CDR1 DFQATT and CDR2 SNEGSKA (reference sequence). The ends were cut back, 1 base at V and 2 bases at J, with 5 bases in the middle. The CDR3 is made up of 12 amino acids. The CDR3 region is CSARGRNYGYTF. The CDR3 DNA reads as TGCAGTGCTAGAGGTCGAAACTATGGCTACACCTTC.

This clonotype was seen many times. The V call is TRBV20-1, the J call TRBJ2-3; no definite D call. The CDR3 covers 14 residues. V lost 4 bases and J lost 6, with 17 bases in between. CDR1 is DFQATT, CDR2 SNEGSKA, per germline (reference sequence). The CDR3 loop reads CSATTGPLDDTQYF. For the CDR3, the DNA is TGCAGTGCTACAACCGGGCCCCTGGATGATACGCAGTATTTT.

This clonotype was seen a few times. The chain joins TRBV12-3 or TRBV12-4 to TRBJ2-1, with 8 bases identical to TRBD1. The CDR3 contains 12 residues. The V segment lost 6 bases and the J segment 15 bases; nucleotides outside the gene matches: 10. The CDR3, as DNA: TGTGCCAGCAGCCCACCGGGACAGGTCGGGTTCTTC. Residues: CASSPPGQVGFF.

This clonotype was seen a few times. J is TRBJ2-1 and V is TRBV27, with 13 bases fitting TRBD2. The ends lost 3 bases at V and 9 bases at J; junction bases unmatched: 5. CDR3 size: 15 residues. Germline CDR1 is MNHEY and CDR2 is SMNVEV (reference sequence). CDR3 DNA sequence: TGTGCCAGCAGTTTGGGACTAGCGGGAAGGGGTGAGCAGTTCTTC. Amino acids: CASSLGLAGRGEQFF.

A few counts support this clonotype. This chain links TRBV5-1 with TRBJ1-4; 10 nucleotides agree with TRBD1. J lost 2 bases, V lost 2 bases, and 3 bases had no gene match. Germline CDR1 is SGHRS and CDR2 is YFSETQ. The CDR3 covers 16 residues. In nucleotides, the CDR3 is TGCGCCAGCAGCTTCGGGACAGGGGAGACTAATGAAAAACTGTTTTTT. As protein: CASSFGTGETNEKLFF.

The gene calls are TRBV7-8 and TRBJ2-1; D is unresolved. The V and J ends lost 1 base and 6 bases respectively, with 13 bases between them. Germline V CDR1 and CDR2: SGHVS, FQNEAQ. The CDR3 has 15 residues. The CDR3 region has the DNA TGTGCCAGCAGCTTAGGTAGCCTTCGAAGCAATGAGCAGTTCTTC. It yields the protein CASSLGSLRSNEQFF.

The chain links TRBV27 to TRBJ1-1; weak D call: TRBD1 (6 bases). Trimming left V 7 bases short and J 3 bases short, with 9 bases between. Looked up from germline, CDR1 is MNHEY and CDR2 is SMNVEV (reference sequence). The CDR3 covers 12 residues. The CDR3 region is CASTDSYTEAFF. CDR3 nucleotides: TGTGCCAGCACGGACAGCTACACTGAAGCTTTCTTT.